This TCR beta chain is from a study of T-cell reconstitution after alpha-beta-depleted transplantation in children. Preparation of the TCRbeta library involved a method that used unique molecular identifiers. One entry per CDR3 protein results from TCRdb running MiXCR on the PCR reads. The sample consists of 210,000 or so distinct CDR3 sequences, approximately 9.5% of them appearing once. The V and J ends lost 1 base and 4 bases respectively, with 21 bases between them. The CDR3 loop spans 17 amino acids. CDR1 is SGHRS, CDR2 YFSETQ, per germline. The receptor was isolated from a human donor who donated a stem cell graft to a child with acute lymphoblastic leukemia. Material: PBMCs from the stem cell graft donor, obtained from the stem cell graft. The rearrangement uses TRBV5-1 and TRBJ2-7; D ambiguous. The CDR3 nucleotides are TGCGCCAGCAGCTTGCGGATAAAAGCCGAACCCGAGTACGAGCAGTACTTC. As protein: CASSLRIKAEPEYEQYF.